This TCR beta chain was obtained from a study of T cells in tuberculosis. With 5 bases removed from V and 0 bases from J, the gap between germline ends came to 8 bases. The germline gives CDR1 LNHDA, CDR2 SQIVND (reference sequence). There are 14 residues in the CDR3. Latent tuberculosis screening used tuberculin skin test and IGRA at entry. This table comes from immunoSEQ multiplex PCR, and its TCRdb copy is limited to in-frame clones, with some not included. The repertoire includes approximately 30,000 clones, roughly 90% of them detected once, and 7% to 9% sits in the top ten. The receptor was isolated from a donor aged 5-35 years with latent tuberculosis or without tuberculosis infection. Some clones in this sample may be carry-over from other donors' samples. The sample taken for sequencing was PBMCs. The chain carries TRBV19 and TRBJ1-3; D gene ambiguous. CDR3 bases: TGTGCCAGTAGTGGCGGTCTCTCTGGAAACACCATATATTTT. Protein product: CASSGGLSGNTIYF.